Each of the 20 T cell receptor beta chains below was sequenced from the same sample in a study of tumor T cells in aggressive B-cell lymphoma. TCRdb keeps only in-frame clones here, not all; method: immunoSEQ multiplex PCR. The top ten clones hold less than 20% of a sample with about 3,100 clones, 82% of them seen once. The sequenced sample consisted of tumor tissue. These receptors originate from an adult with diffuse large B cell lymphoma.

Only one count was recorded for this clone. This chain links TRBV4-1 with TRBJ1-4; D unresolved. Trimming pared 3 bases from V and 0 bases from J, leaving 14 bases between. The length of the CDR3 is 17 residues. Germline V gene sequence: CDR1 MGHRA, CDR2 YSYEKL. The CDR3, as DNA: TGCGCCAGCAGCCATAGATACGCGGAAGCAACTAATGAAAAACTGTTTTTT. This gives the protein CASSHRYAEATNEKLFF.

The chain recombines TRBV11-3 with TRBJ1-2; the D gene is possibly TRBD1 (6 bases). CDR3 length equals 12 residues. Trimming took off 5 bases at V and 8 bases at J, with 12 bases between the two ends. Germline V gives CDR1 SGHNT, CDR2 YENEEA. The CDR3: CASSTTGYGYTF. CDR3 nucleotide sequence: TGTGCCAGCAGCACAACAGGGTACGGCTACACCTTC. The variable domain in full, with the rest retrieved from reference TRBV11-3 and TRBJ1-2, is EAGVVQSPRYKIIEKKQPVAFWCNPISGHNTLYWYLQNLGQGPELLIRYENEEAVDDSQLPKDRFSAERLKGVDSTLKIQPAELGDSAVYLCASSTTGYGYTFGSGTRLTVV.

This clone showed up just a few times. The CDR3 DNA sequence: TGTGCCAGCAGAACGACAGGGAGCACTGAAGCTTTCTTT. This codes for CASRTTGSTEAFF. The chain recombines TRBV28 with TRBJ1-1; 7 nucleotides line up with TRBD1. With V trimmed by 6 bases and J by 4 bases, 5 bases remained unmatched. This CDR3 is 13 amino acids long. Germline loops: CDR1 MDHEN, CDR2 SYDVKM.

J is TRBJ1-2 and V is TRBV6-5; D call uncertain. The CDR3 consists of 12 residues. Germline V gives CDR1 MNHEY, CDR2 SVGAGI. Trimming pared 5 bases from V and 5 bases from J, leaving 9 bases between. CDR3 protein: CASSERGYGYTF. CDR3 DNA: TGTGCCAGCAGTGAGCGTGGATATGGCTACACCTTC.

The chain couples TRBV10-3 to TRBJ2-1; D unresolved. The V gene lost 2 bases and the J gene lost 4 bases, with 9 bases spanning the gap. Germline V gene data show CDR1 as ENHRY and CDR2 as SYGVKD. This CDR3 is 14 amino acids long. CDR3 protein: CAISEGSVYNEQFF. The DNA of the CDR3 is TGTGCCATCAGTGAGGGCAGCGTTTACAATGAGCAGTTCTTC.

V gene TRBV7-2 combines with J gene TRBJ1-1; TRBD1 aligns across 9 bases. Germline V gives CDR1 SGHTA, CDR2 FQGNSA. Trimming cost V 5 bases and J 0 bases; bases outside gene matches: 4. The CDR3 is 15 amino acids. The CDR3 sequence is CASSGTGNLNTEAFF. CDR3 DNA: TGTGCCAGCAGCGGGACAGGGAATCTGAACACTGAAGCTTTCTTT.

The chain has TRBV18 and TRBJ2-1; TRBD2 agrees at 8 bases. The CDR3 has 15 amino acids. Unmatched junction bases numbered 3, after V lost 5 bases and J lost 0 bases. CDR1 KGHSH and CDR2 LQKENI come from the germline V gene. The CDR3 sequence: CASSAGTSSYNEQFF. In DNA form, the CDR3 reads TGTGCCAGCTCAGCCGGGACTAGCTCCTACAATGAGCAGTTCTTC.

The chain is built from TRBV9 and TRBJ2-1, with 7 bases aligning to TRBD1. The CDR3 is made up of 19 amino acids. V shed 2 bases and J 0 bases; nucleotides not matched to a gene: 14. Germline loops: CDR1 SGDLS, CDR2 YYNGEE. The CDR3 DNA is TGTGCCAGCAGCGTTGGGCCCTACTCCGGGACAGACTCCTACAATGAGCAGTTCTTC. Translated, it gives CASSVGPYSGTDSYNEQFF.

The chain employs TRBV7-8 and TRBJ2-1; tentatively, D is TRBD1 (5 bases). The V gene lost 5 bases and the J gene lost 4 bases, with 18 bases spanning the gap. The CDR3 contains 16 residues. Germline values: CDR1 SGHVS, CDR2 FQNEAQ. Here the CDR3 reads CASSTQGTELYNEQFF. CDR3 bases: TGTGCCAGCAGCACCCAGGGCACTGAACTATACAATGAGCAGTTCTTC.

CDR3 nucleotide sequence: TGCGCCAGCAGCTTAACAAACACTGAAGCTTTCTTT. Translating gives CASSLTNTEAFF. The V gene is TRBV5-1, the J gene TRBJ1-1; no firm D call. CDR1 SGHRS and CDR2 YFSETQ come from the germline V gene. Trimming took off 2 bases at V and 2 bases at J, with 4 bases between the two ends. The CDR3 covers 12 residues.

The chain joins TRBV19 to TRBJ1-1; 7 bases agree with TRBD1. Per germline, CDR1 LNHDA and CDR2 SQIVND (reference sequence). There are 17 residues in the CDR3. J gave up 2 bases and V 3 bases, and 12 bases lay outside the gene matches. The CDR3 sequence: CASSIAYTGQLNTEAFF. The DNA for the CDR3 is TGTGCCAGTAGTATCGCATATACGGGACAGCTAAACACTGAAGCTTTCTTT.

The chain links TRBV18 to TRBJ1-5, with D possibly TRBD1 on 5 matching bases. CDR3 length equals 15 residues. Per the germline V gene, CDR1 is KGHSH and CDR2 is LQKENI. The V end was cut by 2 bases, the J end by 4 bases, with 12 bases between. The CDR3 nucleotides read TGTGCCAGCTCACCAGGGGGACTGTTGAATCAGCCCCAGCATTTT. Protein: CASSPGGLLNQPQHF.

This sequence joins TRBV7-9 and TRBJ1-4; maybe TRBD1 (6 bases). The CDR3 has 12 amino acids. CDR1 is SEHNR, CDR2 FQNEAQ, per germline (reference sequence). Deletions cut 5 bases from V and 10 bases from J, with 11 bases between. CDR3: CASSHDRTKLFF. The CDR3 coding sequence is TGTGCCAGCAGCCACGACAGGACAAAACTGTTTTTT.

This clone has a single count. This chain connects TRBV28 to TRBJ2-1; TRBD1 might be the D (5 bases). Germline V gene lookup returns CDR1 MDHEN and CDR2 SYDVKM. The CDR3 has 15 residues. Trimming took 3 bases from V and 5 from J, leaving 14 bases between them. The CDR3 loop is CASSFVDQGDNEQFF. Here the CDR3 DNA reads TGTGCCAGCAGTTTCGTGGACCAAGGGGACAATGAGCAGTTCTTC. Complete variable domain (other parts from reference TRBV28 and TRBJ2-1): DVKVTQSSRYLVKRTGEKVFLECVQDMDHENMFWYRQDPGLGLRLIYFSYDVKMKEKGDIPEGYSVSREKKERFSLILESASTNQTSMYLCASSFVDQGDNEQFFGPGTRLTVL.

The chain is built from TRBV6-1 and TRBJ2-7; D gene uncertain. Deletions cut 2 bases from V and 4 bases from J, with 12 bases between. The CDR3 totals 14 residues. Looked up from germline, CDR1 is MNHNS and CDR2 is SASEGT. In DNA, the CDR3 is TGTGCCAGCAGTGAAATCAGGAAAGCTTACGAGCAGTACTTC. It codes for CASSEIRKAYEQYF.

This chain links TRBV29-1 with TRBJ1-1, with TRBD1 matching over 8 bases. Germline lookup yields CDR1 SQVTM and CDR2 ANQGSEA. The CDR3 runs 14 residues. J was trimmed by 1 base and V by 7 bases; bases with no gene match: 8. The CDR3 region has the DNA TGCAGCGCGACGGACAGGGCGCGGAACACTGAAGCTTTCTTT. It is translated as CSATDRARNTEAFF.

The gene calls are TRBV5-4 and TRBJ1-1; a possible D gene is TRBD1 (5 bases). This CDR3 spans 15 amino acids. The germline V gene encodes CDR1 SGHNT and CDR2 YYREEE (reference sequence). Trimming took 5 bases from V and 4 from J, leaving 18 bases between them. CDR3 amino acids: CASSSAGGVGTEAFF. The CDR3 region has the DNA TGTGCCAGCAGTTCTGCGGGAGGGGTGGGCACTGAAGCTTTCTTT.

The rearrangement joins TRBV7-9 to TRBJ1-2; TRBD1 matches at 10 bases. Looked up from germline, CDR1 is SEHNR and CDR2 is FQNEAQ (reference sequence). The CDR3 extends over 14 amino acids. V lost 2 bases, J lost 8 bases, and 5 bases stayed unmatched. CDR3 coding DNA: TGTGCCAGCAGCTTATCCGGGACAGGGGTCGGCTACACCTTC. It yields the protein CASSLSGTGVGYTF. The variable domain in full, with the rest retrieved from reference TRBV7-9 and TRBJ1-2, is DTGVSQNPRHKITKRGQNVTFRCDPISEHNRLYWYRQTLGQGPEFLTYFQNEAQLEKSRLLSDRFSAERPKGSFSTLEIQRTEQGDSAMYLCASSLSGTGVGYTFGSGTRLTVV.

This clone was observed once. The chain uses TRBV7-9 and TRBJ1-6, with TRBD1 as a possible D gene (5 bases). Per the germline V gene, CDR1 is SEHNR and CDR2 is FQNEAQ (reference sequence). This CDR3 comprises 16 residues. Trimming took 5 bases from V and 7 from J, leaving 18 bases between them. CDR3 DNA sequence: TGTGCCAGCAGCCACCGGCCTACAGGCCAAAATTCACCCCTCCACTTT. Protein: CASSHRPTGQNSPLHF.

The chain links TRBV19 to TRBJ2-2, with 8 bases identical to TRBD1. Unmatched junction bases numbered 5, after V lost 5 bases and J lost 0 bases. Per germline, CDR1 LNHDA and CDR2 SQIVND (reference sequence). This CDR3 has 16 residues. The CDR3 sequence is CASSPGQGPNTGELFF. CDR3 DNA: TGTGCCAGTAGTCCAGGACAGGGCCCGAACACCGGGGAGCTGTTTTTT.